The present entry profiles one T cell receptor beta chain with its context. This sample stems from a study of blood T cell repertoires in COVID-19. As for the study in general: Some COVID-19 samples were acute and others convalescent; all came from the United States, Italy and Spain.

Clones were sequenced by immunoSEQ multiplex PCR, and TCRdb holds only the in-frame ones, with some missing. The sample carries 230,000 or so clones, about 86% recorded once. CDR1 SGHTA and CDR2 FQGNSA come from the germline V gene. This CDR3 spans 14 amino acids. Trimming stripped 8 bases from V and 0 bases from J, with 13 bases between. Sequenced: PBMCs or T cells enriched from blood (not recorded which). The rearrangement links TRBV7-2 to TRBJ1-1; the D is unclear. The sequence came from a man in his fifties or sixties who had recovered from COVID-19. In nucleotides, the CDR3 is TGTGCCAGCGCTCTTACTACCATGAACACTGAAGCTTTCTTT. This translates into CASALTTMNTEAFF.